These 13 T cell receptor beta chains share one sample of origin, sequenced in a study of identical twins. TCRdb ran MiXCR on the 5' RACE reads and lists one entry per CDR3 protein. The sample carries 500,000 to 550,000 distinct CDR3 sequences, less than 25% recorded once. These data were also filed under a second study, of T cells expressing NK-cell markers.

Sample: CD4+ T cells sorted from blood. Receptors originate from a woman between 18 and 30 years old in good health.

This clonotype was seen only a few times. The V gene is TRBV12-3 or TRBV12-4, the J gene TRBJ1-1; D ambiguous. The CDR3 consists of 14 residues. V lost 2 bases and J 1 base, leaving 8 bases between the germline ends. This CDR3 reads CASSLSIWNTEAFF. CDR3 nucleotide sequence: TGTGCCAGCAGTTTAAGTATCTGGAACACTGAAGCTTTCTTT.

This clonotype was seen more than once but under ten times. V gene TRBV2 combines with J gene TRBJ2-4; possibly TRBD2 for D (6 bases). The V and J ends lost 3 bases and 6 bases respectively, with 12 bases between them. Germline-derived CDR1 and CDR2 are SNHLY and FYNNEI. The CDR3 consists of 14 residues. CDR3 DNA: TGTGCCAGCAGTGATGGTGGGGGAGGAAACATTCAGTACTTC. Its protein is CASSDGGGGNIQYF.

This clonotype was seen only a few times. The gene calls are TRBV29-1 and TRBJ2-2; 7 bases are a match to TRBD1. The CDR3 has 16 amino acids. Trimming cost V 5 bases and J 5 bases; bases outside gene matches: 14. Germline V gene lookup returns CDR1 SQVTM and CDR2 ANQGSEA. The CDR3 bases are TGCAGCGTTCTAATTGGACAGGCCCGAGGTACCGGGGAGCTGTTTTTT. It yields the protein CSVLIGQARGTGELFF.

The table lists this clonotype with a few counts. The chain links TRBV5-1 to TRBJ2-2; a weak D match, TRBD2 (5 bases). The CDR3 is 17 residues long. Trimming removed 0 bases at V and 2 bases at J, with 14 bases between. CDR1 and CDR2 (germline): SGHRS, YFSETQ. In DNA form, the CDR3 reads TGCGCCAGCAGCTTGGTTCGTCTAGCTGATAACACCGGGGAGCTGTTTTTT. This sequence encodes CASSLVRLADNTGELFF.

This clonotype was detected a few times. V gene TRBV20-1 combines with J gene TRBJ1-2, with no clear D. Germline-derived CDR1 and CDR2 are DFQATT and SNEGSKA (reference sequence). There are 14 residues in the CDR3. With 6 bases removed from V and 2 bases from J, the gap between germline ends came to 16 bases. The CDR3 DNA reads TGCAGTGCCCAATACGCCCAAAGCAACTATGGCTACACCTTC. It encodes CSAQYAQSNYGYTF.

This clonotype was found many times. The chain carries TRBV9 and TRBJ2-2; 9 bases are a match to TRBD2. V gave up 3 bases and J gave up 0 bases; unmatched junction bases: 0. Germline loops: CDR1 SGDLS, CDR2 YYNGEE. The CDR3 has 15 amino acids. CDR3: CASSASGANTGELFF. In DNA form, the CDR3 reads TGTGCCAGCAGCGCTAGCGGGGCGAACACCGGGGAGCTGTTTTTT.

The chain carries TRBV7-6 and TRBJ2-1; D may be TRBD1 or TRBD2 (6 bases each). Germline lookup yields CDR1 SGHVS and CDR2 FNYEAQ. V lost 1 base, J lost 4 bases, and 14 bases lay in between. CDR3 length: 16 amino acids. CDR3 residues: CASSLEGGTGYNEQFF. Here the CDR3 DNA reads TGTGCCAGCAGCTTAGAGGGGGGAACGGGTTACAATGAGCAGTTCTTC.

This clonotype turned up a few times. A read error may explain this, as a much larger clone is one base away. The rearrangement joins TRBV20-1 to TRBJ2-5; no clear D. The V and J ends lost 3 bases and 5 bases respectively, with 4 bases between them. The germline gives CDR1 DFQATT, CDR2 SNEGSKA (reference sequence). This CDR3 spans 10 amino acids. For the CDR3, the DNA is TGCAGTGCTAGTTATGAGACCCAGTACTTC. Protein: CSASYETQYF.

The chain couples TRBV18 to TRBJ2-6; D not resolved. The CDR3 covers 15 residues. Germline V CDR1 and CDR2: KGHSH, LQKENI. The germline V and J ends were trimmed by 2 bases and 0 bases, with 5 bases remaining between them. CDR3 nucleotides: TGTGCCAGCTCACCAATGCTCTCTGGGGCCAACGTCCTGACTTTC. Its protein product is CASSPMLSGANVLTF.

The V gene is TRBV6-1, the J gene TRBJ2-7, with 7 positions matching TRBD1. This CDR3 contains 14 residues. Germline V gives CDR1 MNHNS, CDR2 SASEGT. Unmatched junction bases numbered 5, after V lost 5 bases and J lost 1 base. The CDR3 nucleotides read TGTGCCAGCAGTCCGCTGACAGGGTCCTACGAGCAGTACTTC. Translation: CASSPLTGSYEQYF.

There are a few counts of this clonotype. This sequence joins TRBV6-1 and TRBJ1-1; TRBD1 is a possible D gene (5 bases). Germline V gene lookup returns CDR1 MNHNS and CDR2 SASEGT. The V gene lost 6 bases and the J gene lost 6 bases, with 14 bases spanning the gap. CDR3 length: 13 residues. CDR3 bases: TGTGCCAGCAGACGAGGGGTGGGGTCTGAAGCTTTCTTT. This codes for CASRRGVGSEAFF.

This clonotype was picked up a small number of times. The chain combines TRBV9 with TRBJ2-1; 9 nucleotides match TRBD2. The CDR3 is 15 residues long. The V segment lost 0 bases and the J segment 4 bases; nucleotides outside the gene matches: 2. The germline CDR1 and CDR2 sequences are SGDLS and YYNGEE. In DNA form, the CDR3 reads TGTGCCAGCAGCGTAGGGACTAGCGAGTACAATGAGCAGTTCTTC. Translated, it gives CASSVGTSEYNEQFF. The full variable domain, rest sourced from reference TRBV9 and TRBJ2-1, is DSGVTQTPKHLITATGQRVTLRCSPRSGDLSVYWYQQSLDQGLQFLIQYYNGEERAKGNILERFSAQQFPDLHSELNLSSLELGDSALYFCASSVGTSEYNEQFFGPGTRLTVL.

CDR3 DNA: TGTGCCAGCAGCGTTTCGTCTGGGGGCTATGGCTACACCTTC. The encoded protein is CASSVSSGGYGYTF. The chain is built from TRBV9 and TRBJ1-2, with D tentatively TRBD1 (5 bases). CDR1 and CDR2 (germline): SGDLS, YYNGEE. V shed 2 bases and J shed 4 bases, with 12 bases lying between them. The CDR3 contains 14 residues.